This T cell receptor (beta chain) is from a study of OX40 agonist ivuxolimab in advanced cancers. Background on the study: The treatment was a fully human IgG2 OX40 agonist, ivuxolimab.

With 0 bases removed from V and 3 bases from J, the gap between germline ends came to 7 bases. The CDR3 is made up of 14 amino acids. From germline, CDR1 is SGHDT and CDR2 YYEEEE. Only in-frame clones appear in the TCRdb table, and some are missing; sequencing was by immunoSEQ multiplex PCR. The sample has approximately 82,000 clones, around 86% seen once. The V call is TRBV5-6, the J call TRBJ1-3; no definite D call. This TCR came from an adult with an advanced solid tumor such as melanoma, head and neck, liver or kidney cancer. The sequences come from CD4+ or CD8+ T cells sorted from blood, collected in a trial of the OX40 agonist ivuxolimab. The CDR3 coding sequence is TGTGCCAGCAGCTTGGATACTCTTGGAAACACCATATATTTT. Protein product: CASSLDTLGNTIYF. Together with reference TRBV5-6 and TRBJ1-3, the CDR3 gives the full variable domain: DAGVTQSPTHLIKTRGQQVTLRCSPKSGHDTVSWYQQALGQGPQFIFQYYEEEERQRGNFPDRFSGHQFPNYSSELNVNALLLGDSALYLCASSLDTLGNTIYFGEGSWLTVV.